This is a list of T cell receptor beta chains from one sample in a study of response to subunit inactivated influenza vaccine. TCRdb reanalysed the RT-PCR reads using MiXCR and keeps one entry per CDR3 protein. The sample carries some 300,000 distinct CDR3 sequences, roughly 22% recorded once. Specimen: PBMCs from blood, collected 21 months after vaccination. Source of these receptors: a man aged 50-75 years who received an inactivated influenza vaccine. Each CDR3 is given with its conserved first and last residue. Each record gives: J gene, clone size, D gene, V gene, CDR3 DNA, CDR3 protein. The D gene is left open where the match is weak. Some rows mark clone size as missing; the rest say once, few, many or name a class of expanded clone.

TRBJ1-2 once . TRBV10-3 TGTGCCATCAGTGACGGCTCCGAAGGGTCCTATGGCTACACCTTC CAISDGSEGSYGYTF
TRBJ2-4 . TRBD1 TRBV12-3/TRBV12-4 TGTGCCAGCAGCTCCGGGACAGGGGGCGTTCGCGCCAAAAACATTCAGTACTTC CASSSGTGGVRAKNIQYF
TRBJ2-2 . TRBD2 TRBV15 TGTGCCACCAGTCAGGGACTAGCGAACACCGGGGAGCTGTTTTTT CATSQGLANTGELFF
TRBJ2-7 . . TRBV5-1 TGCGCCAGCAGCTTGTCTCCTGCGGCAGGGGACGAGCAGTACTTC CASSLSPAAGDEQYF
TRBJ2-3 few TRBD2 TRBV7-9 TGTGCCAGCAGCTCGGCTAGCGGGAGGGCGATAGATACGCAGTATTTT CASSSASGRAIDTQYF
TRBJ2-4 . TRBD1 TRBV28 TGTGCCAGCAGTTTATATGGGGTTGGGCAGGGGGAGCAAAACATTCAGTACTTC CASSLYGVGQGEQNIQYF
TRBJ1-4 . TRBD1 TRBV7-9 TGTGCCAGCAGACCCGGACAGGGGTTGTATACTAATGAAAAACTGTTTTTT CASRPGQGLYTNEKLFF
TRBJ1-1 . . TRBV21-1 TGTGCCAGCACCTCTAAACAGGTCCTGGGGAACACTGAAGCTTTCTTT CASTSKQVLGNTEAFF
TRBJ1-6 . TRBD1 TRBV9 TGTGCCAGCAGCTCAGGGGGCTCGCCGGGGTTGTCCCTCCACTTT CASSSGGSPGLSLHF
TRBJ1-1 . TRBD1 TRBV20-1 TGCAGTGCTAGAGAGACAGGGTACACTGAAGCTTTCTTT CSARETGYTEAFF
TRBJ1-5 . . TRBV20-1 TGCAGTGCGAACGCGGACAGCAATCAGCCCCAGCATTTT CSANADSNQPQHF
TRBJ2-3 few TRBD2 TRBV20-1 TGCAGTGCTAGAGATCGCTCTAGCGGGAGGGCCGAGGATACGCAGTATTTT CSARDRSSGRAEDTQYF
TRBJ1-6 . . TRBV27 TGTGCCAGCAGTTTATCCCCTGAGGCGAATTCACCCCTCCACTTT CASSLSPEANSPLHF
TRBJ2-3 . . TRBV7-2 TGTGCCAGCAGCCGACAGGCTAGCACAGATACGCAGTATTTT CASSRQASTDTQYF
TRBJ2-7 few TRBD2 TRBV20-1 TGCAGTGCTAGGGGAAATAGCGGGGTAAGCTCCTACGAGCAGTACTTC CSARGNSGVSSYEQYF
TRBJ2-3 . TRBD2 TRBV4-2 TGTGCCAGCAGCCAAGCCCAGACTAGCGGAAGCACAGATACGCAGTATTTT CASSQAQTSGSTDTQYF
TRBJ2-2 . . TRBV3-1 TGTGCCAGCAGCCAATTTAGGGTCACCGGGGAGCTGTTTTTT CASSQFRVTGELFF
TRBJ1-2 few . TRBV4-3 TGCGCCAGCAGCCAAGATGTTGGCAGGGGCTATGGCTACACCTTC CASSQDVGRGYGYTF
TRBJ1-5 few . TRBV6-5 TGTGCCAGCAGTTACCGGATTAATCAGCCCCAGCATTTT CASSYRINQPQHF
TRBJ2-2 . . TRBV15 TGTGCCACCAGCAGAGACCGAACGAACACCGGGGAGCTGTTTTTT CATSRDRTNTGELFF
TRBJ2-3 . . TRBV4-2 TGTGCCAGCAGCCAAGATAGCGCAGCCGGCACAGATACGCAGTATTTT CASSQDSAAGTDTQYF
TRBJ1-5 many TRBD1 TRBV29-1 TGCAGCGTTGAAGTCCCGACAGGGTATCAGCCCCAGCATTTT CSVEVPTGYQPQHF
TRBJ2-7 . . TRBV2 TGTGCCAGCAACCAGGGGACCTACGAGCAGTACTTC CASNQGTYEQYF
TRBJ2-7 few . TRBV29-1 TGCAGCGTTGGGGGGGAGATGGGGACGTACGAGCAGTACTTC CSVGGEMGTYEQYF
TRBJ1-5 . . TRBV27 TGTGCCAGCAGTTTCGCCCCGTTGAGGGGAAGGACGAGCAATCAGCCCCAGCATTTT CASSFAPLRGRTSNQPQHF
TRBJ2-1 . . TRBV6-5 TGTGCCAGCAGTTACCTGGACTTCGACAATGAGCAGTTCTTC CASSYLDFDNEQFF
TRBJ2-7 . . TRBV3-1 TGTGCCAGCAGCCAGGGCGGGGTGATAACCTACGAGCAGTACTTC CASSQGGVITYEQYF
TRBJ2-5 . TRBD2 TRBV20-1 TGCAGTGCCCCCGGCCCCGTGACTAGCGGAAGCCAAGAGACCCAGTACTTC CSAPGPVTSGSQETQYF
TRBJ1-1 few . TRBV12-3/TRBV12-4 TGTGCCAGCAGTCTCTCGTGGTTAGCGAACACTGAAGCTTTCTTT CASSLSWLANTEAFF
TRBJ2-7 . . TRBV5-8 TGTGCCAGCAGCTTGGTTCCAGGGTCCTACGAGCAGTACTTC CASSLVPGSYEQYF
TRBJ2-1 . . TRBV5-1 TGCGCCAGCAGCTTGTCGGGCACCTCCTACAATGAGCAGTTCTTC CASSLSGTSYNEQFF
TRBJ2-5 . TRBD1 TRBV6-2/TRBV6-3 TGTGCCAGCAAAAGGACAGGGACGGAGACCCAGTACTTC CASKRTGTETQYF
TRBJ2-3 . . TRBV5-1 TGCGCCAGCAGCTTGACCGGGAGAGAGGATACGCAGTATTTT CASSLTGREDTQYF
TRBJ2-3 . . TRBV28 TGTGCCAGCAGTACCGTTCACGATACGCAGTATTTT CASSTVHDTQYF
TRBJ1-4 many TRBD1 TRBV5-1 TGCGCCAGCAGCTTGGACGGGACAGCTAATGAAAAACTGTTTTTT CASSLDGTANEKLFF
TRBJ2-1 . . TRBV7-2 TGTGCCAGCAGCCGGACACCCGATCTCTCCTACAATGAGCAGTTCTTC CASSRTPDLSYNEQFF
TRBJ1-4 few . TRBV7-8 TGTGCCAGCAGCGAGGGCGTGGGACGGGTTGAAAAACTGTTTTTT CASSEGVGRVEKLFF
TRBJ2-7 . . TRBV29-1 TGCAGCGTTGCGGGCGGTAAGACCTACGAGCAGTACTTC CSVAGGKTYEQYF
TRBJ2-7 . . TRBV2 TGTGCCAGCAGAGTTTCCCGCTCCTACGAGCAGTACTTC CASRVSRSYEQYF
TRBJ2-2 . . TRBV7-9 TGTGCCCCAGGCGGCGGTAACACCGGGGAGCTGTTTTTT CAPGGGNTGELFF
TRBJ2-3 . . TRBV15 TGTGCCACCAGCCCGGACCCTCCGCCTCGCACAGATACGCAGTATTTT CATSPDPPPRTDTQYF
TRBJ2-5 . TRBD1 TRBV12-3/TRBV12-4 TGTGCCAGCAGTTTAGCGCCGGGACAGGGTGAAGAGACCCAGTACTTC CASSLAPGQGEETQYF
TRBJ1-2 . . TRBV10-3 TGTGCCATCAGTGAGTTACAGGATAACTATGGCTACACCTTC CAISELQDNYGYTF
TRBJ1-2 . TRBD1 TRBV11-2 TGTGCCAGCAGCCCACCTCGGAGTGGGGACAGGTCCCTTCTGGGCTACACCTTC CASSPPRSGDRSLLGYTF
TRBJ2-2 once . TRBV5-1 TGCGCCAGCAGCACGGGGGCTCCGAACACCGGGGAGCTGTTTTTT CASSTGAPNTGELFF
TRBJ1-1 few TRBD1 TRBV5-1 TGCGCCAGCAGCTTGGCCCCGGGACAGGGGAGTTTCACTGAAGCTTTCTTT CASSLAPGQGSFTEAFF
TRBJ2-7 . . TRBV23-1 TGCGCCAGCAGTCAGATAATATACGAGCAGTACTTC CASSQIIYEQYF
TRBJ1-1 . . TRBV4-1 TGCGCCAGCAGCCAAGATGTTGGCCTTAGAGCTTTCTTT CASSQDVGLRAFF
TRBJ1-2 . . TRBV5-5 TGTGCCAGCAGCTTTACCCCCGGGATTAACTATGGCTACACCTTC CASSFTPGINYGYTF
TRBJ1-5 few . TRBV7-2 TGTGCCAGCAGAGCGGAACAGGGCGGCAATCAGCCCCAGCATTTT CASRAEQGGNQPQHF
TRBJ2-5 few . TRBV29-1 TGCAGCGTCAGGGATAGAATACAAGAGACCCAGTACTTC CSVRDRIQETQYF